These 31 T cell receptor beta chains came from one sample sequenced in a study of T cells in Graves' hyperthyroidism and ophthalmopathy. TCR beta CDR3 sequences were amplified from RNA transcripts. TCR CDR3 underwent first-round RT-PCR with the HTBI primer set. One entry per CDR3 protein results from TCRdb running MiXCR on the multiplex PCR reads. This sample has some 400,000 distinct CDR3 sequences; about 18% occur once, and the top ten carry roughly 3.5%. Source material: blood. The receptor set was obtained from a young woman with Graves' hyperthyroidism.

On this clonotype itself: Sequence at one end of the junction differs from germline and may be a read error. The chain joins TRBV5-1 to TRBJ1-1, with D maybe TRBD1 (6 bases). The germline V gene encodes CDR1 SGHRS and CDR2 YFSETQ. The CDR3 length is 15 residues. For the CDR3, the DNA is TGCGCCAGCAGCTTGGCAGGGGTCGAATGGACTGATGCTTTCTTT. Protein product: CASSLAGVEWTDAFF.

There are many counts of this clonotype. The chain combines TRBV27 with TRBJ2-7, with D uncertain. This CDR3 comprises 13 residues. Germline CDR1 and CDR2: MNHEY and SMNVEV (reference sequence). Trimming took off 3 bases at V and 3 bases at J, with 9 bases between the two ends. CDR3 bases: TGTGCCAGCAGTTTTTCGGCGAGCTACGAGCAGTACTTC. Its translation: CASSFSASYEQYF.

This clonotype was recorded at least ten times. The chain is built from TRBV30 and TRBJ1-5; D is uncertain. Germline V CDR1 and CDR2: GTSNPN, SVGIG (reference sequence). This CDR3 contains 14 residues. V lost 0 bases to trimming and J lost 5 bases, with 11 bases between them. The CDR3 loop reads CAWSVNGAHQPQHF. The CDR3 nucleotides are TGTGCCTGGAGTGTAAACGGCGCTCATCAGCCCCAGCATTTT.

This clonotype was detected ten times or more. CDR3 coding DNA: TGTGCCAGCGCCCCTACCCGAGGGGATGGCTACACCTTC. Its translation is CASAPTRGDGYTF. The V and J genes are TRBV6-2 or TRBV6-3 and TRBJ1-2; tentative D call: TRBD1 (5 bases). Trimming cost V 8 bases and J 6 bases, with 16 bases left between them. The CDR3 sequence is 13 residues long. The germline V gene encodes CDR1 MNHEY and CDR2 SVGEGT.

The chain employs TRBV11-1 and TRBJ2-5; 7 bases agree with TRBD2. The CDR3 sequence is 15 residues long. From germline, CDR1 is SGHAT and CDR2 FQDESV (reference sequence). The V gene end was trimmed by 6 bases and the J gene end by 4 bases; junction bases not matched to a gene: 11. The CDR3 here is CASRPRDYTRETQYF. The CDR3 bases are TGTGCCAGCAGACCCCGGGACTACACACGAGAGACCCAGTACTTC.

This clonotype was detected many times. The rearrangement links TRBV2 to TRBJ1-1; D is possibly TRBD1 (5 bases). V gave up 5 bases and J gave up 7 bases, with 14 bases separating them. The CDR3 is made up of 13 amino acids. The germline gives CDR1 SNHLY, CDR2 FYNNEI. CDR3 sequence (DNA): TGTGCCAGCAGTCGGGAACAGGTGAATGAAGCTTTCTTT. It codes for CASSREQVNEAFF.

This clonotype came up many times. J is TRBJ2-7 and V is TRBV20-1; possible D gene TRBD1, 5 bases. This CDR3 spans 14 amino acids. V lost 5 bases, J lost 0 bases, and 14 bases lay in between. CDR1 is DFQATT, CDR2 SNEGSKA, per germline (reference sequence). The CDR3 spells CSASRASSSYEQYF. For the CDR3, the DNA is TGCAGTGCTTCCAGGGCCTCAAGCTCCTACGAGCAGTACTTC.

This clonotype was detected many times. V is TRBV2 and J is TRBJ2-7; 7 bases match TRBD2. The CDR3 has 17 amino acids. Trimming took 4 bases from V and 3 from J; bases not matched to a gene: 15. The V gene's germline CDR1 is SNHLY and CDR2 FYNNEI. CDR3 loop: CASSATGGRLQRYEQYF. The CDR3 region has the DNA TGTGCCAGCAGTGCAACCGGGGGGAGACTCCAGCGCTACGAGCAGTACTTC. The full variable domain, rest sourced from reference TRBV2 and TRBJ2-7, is EPEVTQTPSHQVTQMGQEVILRCVPISNHLYFYWYRQILGQKVEFLVSFYNNEISEKSEIFDDQFSVERPDGSNFTLKIRSTKLEDSAMYFCASSATGGRLQRYEQYFGPGTRLTVT.

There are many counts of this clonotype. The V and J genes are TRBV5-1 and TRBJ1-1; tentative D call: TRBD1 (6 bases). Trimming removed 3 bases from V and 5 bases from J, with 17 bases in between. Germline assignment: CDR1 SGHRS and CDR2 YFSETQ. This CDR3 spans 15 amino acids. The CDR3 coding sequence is TGCGCCAGCAGCTCAGGGACACGGACGGGTACTGAAGCTTTCTTT. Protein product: CASSSGTRTGTEAFF.

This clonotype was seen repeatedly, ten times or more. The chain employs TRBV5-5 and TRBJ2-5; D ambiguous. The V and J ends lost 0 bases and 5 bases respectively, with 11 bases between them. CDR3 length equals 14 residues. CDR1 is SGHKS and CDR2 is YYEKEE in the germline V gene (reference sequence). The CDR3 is CASSLEGIDETQYF. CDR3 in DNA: TGTGCCAGCAGCTTGGAGGGCATTGACGAGACCCAGTACTTC.

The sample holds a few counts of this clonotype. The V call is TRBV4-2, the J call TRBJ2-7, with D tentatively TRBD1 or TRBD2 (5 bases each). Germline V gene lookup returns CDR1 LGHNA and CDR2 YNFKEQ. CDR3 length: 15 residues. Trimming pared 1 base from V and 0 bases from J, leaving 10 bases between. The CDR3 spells CASSQGGAASYEQYF. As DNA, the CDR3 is TGTGCCAGCAGCCAAGGAGGGGCAGCCTCCTACGAGCAGTACTTC.

Written as DNA, the CDR3 is TGTGCCAGCAGTCGGACTAGCGCATCCGGGGAGCTGTTTTTT. Amino acid sequence: CASSRTSASGELFF. The J gene is TRBJ2-2, the V gene TRBV28, with 9 bases aligning to TRBD2. This CDR3 is built from 14 residues. Unmatched junction bases numbered 4, after V lost 5 bases and J lost 6 bases. The germline V gene encodes CDR1 MDHEN and CDR2 SYDVKM.

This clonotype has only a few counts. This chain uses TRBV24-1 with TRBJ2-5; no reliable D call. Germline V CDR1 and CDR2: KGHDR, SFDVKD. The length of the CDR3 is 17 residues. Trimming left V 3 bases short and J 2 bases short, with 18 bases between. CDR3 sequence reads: CATSDDTRAGGQETQYF. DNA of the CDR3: TGTGCCACCAGTGATGACACCCGGGCAGGTGGGCAAGAGACCCAGTACTTC.

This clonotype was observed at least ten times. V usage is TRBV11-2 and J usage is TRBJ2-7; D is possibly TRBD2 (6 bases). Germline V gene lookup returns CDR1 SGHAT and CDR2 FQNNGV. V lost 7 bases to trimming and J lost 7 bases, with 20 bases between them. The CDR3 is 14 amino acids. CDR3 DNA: TGTGCCAGCACCCTAGACTGGGGGGACGGGGAGCAGTACTTC. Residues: CASTLDWGDGEQYF. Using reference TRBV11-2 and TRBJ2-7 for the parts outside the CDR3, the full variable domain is EAGVAQSPRYKIIEKRQSVAFWCNPISGHATLYWYQQILGQGPKLLIQFQNNGVVDDSQLPKDRFSAERLKGVDSTLKIQPAKLEDSAVYLCASTLDWGDGEQYFGPGTRLTVT.

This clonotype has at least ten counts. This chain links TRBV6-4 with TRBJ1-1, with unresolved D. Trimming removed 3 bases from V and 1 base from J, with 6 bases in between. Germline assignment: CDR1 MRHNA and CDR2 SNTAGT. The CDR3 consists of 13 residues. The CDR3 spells CASSESPNTEAFF. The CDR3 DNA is TGTGCCAGCAGTGAAAGCCCGAACACTGAAGCTTTCTTT.

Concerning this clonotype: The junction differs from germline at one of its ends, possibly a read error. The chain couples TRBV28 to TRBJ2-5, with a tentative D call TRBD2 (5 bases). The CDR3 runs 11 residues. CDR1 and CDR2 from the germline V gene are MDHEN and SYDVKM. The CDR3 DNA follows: TGTGCCAGCAGTTTGAGGGAGACCAAGTACTTC. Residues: CASSLRETKYF.

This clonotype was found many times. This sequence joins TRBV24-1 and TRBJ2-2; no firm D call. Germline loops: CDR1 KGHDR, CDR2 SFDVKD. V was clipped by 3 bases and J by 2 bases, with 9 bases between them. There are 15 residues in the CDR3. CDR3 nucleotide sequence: TGTGCCACCAGTGATCTCTGGGTCAACACCGGGGAGCTGTTTTTT. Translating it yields CATSDLWVNTGELFF.

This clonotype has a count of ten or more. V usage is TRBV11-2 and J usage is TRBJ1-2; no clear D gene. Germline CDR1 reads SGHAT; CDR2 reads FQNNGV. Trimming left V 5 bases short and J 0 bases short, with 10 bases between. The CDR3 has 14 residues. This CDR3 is CASSPVTANYGYTF. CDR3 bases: TGTGCCAGCAGCCCAGTAACGGCTAACTATGGCTACACCTTC.

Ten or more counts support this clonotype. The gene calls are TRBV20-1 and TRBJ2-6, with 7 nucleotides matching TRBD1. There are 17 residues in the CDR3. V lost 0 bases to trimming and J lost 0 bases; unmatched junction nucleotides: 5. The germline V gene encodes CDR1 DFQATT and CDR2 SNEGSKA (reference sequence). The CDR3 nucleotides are TGCAGTGCTAGAGATTCGAGACAGGGCTCTGGGGCCAACGTCCTGACTTTC. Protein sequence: CSARDSRQGSGANVLTF.

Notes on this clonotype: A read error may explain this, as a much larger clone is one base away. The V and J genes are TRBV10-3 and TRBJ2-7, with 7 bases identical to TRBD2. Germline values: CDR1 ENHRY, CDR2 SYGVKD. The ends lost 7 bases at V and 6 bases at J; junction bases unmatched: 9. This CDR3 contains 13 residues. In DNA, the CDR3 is TGTGCCATCAACCGCGGGACTACCGTCGAGCAGTACTTC. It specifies CAINRGTTVEQYF.

CDR3 protein: CSVEKGVRGQGSDGYTF. The CDR3, as DNA: TGCAGCGTTGAAAAGGGTGTCAGGGGACAGGGGTCGGATGGCTACACCTTC. This chain links TRBV29-1 with TRBJ1-2; 10 nucleotides line up with TRBD1. The trim removed 2 bases at V and 6 bases at J, leaving 15 bases unmatched. From germline, CDR1 is SQVTM and CDR2 ANQGSEA. The CDR3 is made up of 17 amino acids.

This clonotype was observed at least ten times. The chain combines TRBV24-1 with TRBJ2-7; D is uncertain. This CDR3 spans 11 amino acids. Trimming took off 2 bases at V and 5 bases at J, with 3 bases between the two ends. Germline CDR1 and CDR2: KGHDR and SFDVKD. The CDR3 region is CATSDYHEQYF. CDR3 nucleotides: TGTGCCACCAGTGATTACCACGAGCAGTACTTC.

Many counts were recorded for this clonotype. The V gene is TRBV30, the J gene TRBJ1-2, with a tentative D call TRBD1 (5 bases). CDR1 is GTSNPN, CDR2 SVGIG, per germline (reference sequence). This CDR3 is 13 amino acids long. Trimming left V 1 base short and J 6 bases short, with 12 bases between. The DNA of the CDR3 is TGTGCCTGGAGTGAGGGGTACGCTAATGGCTACACCTTC. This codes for CAWSEGYANGYTF.

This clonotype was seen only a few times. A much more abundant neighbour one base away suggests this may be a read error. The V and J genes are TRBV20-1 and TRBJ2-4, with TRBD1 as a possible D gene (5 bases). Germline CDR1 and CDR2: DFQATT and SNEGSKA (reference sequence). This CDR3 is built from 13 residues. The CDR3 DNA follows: TGCAGTGCTAGTCAGGGATGGGCGGACATTAAGTACTTC. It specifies CSASQGWADIKYF.

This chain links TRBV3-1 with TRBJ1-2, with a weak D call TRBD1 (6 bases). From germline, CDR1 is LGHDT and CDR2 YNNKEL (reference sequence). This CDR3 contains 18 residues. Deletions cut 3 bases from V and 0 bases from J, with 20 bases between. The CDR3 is CASSQRGTAPPANYGYTF. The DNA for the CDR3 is TGTGCCAGCAGCCAGAGGGGGACCGCGCCACCTGCTAACTATGGCTACACCTTC.

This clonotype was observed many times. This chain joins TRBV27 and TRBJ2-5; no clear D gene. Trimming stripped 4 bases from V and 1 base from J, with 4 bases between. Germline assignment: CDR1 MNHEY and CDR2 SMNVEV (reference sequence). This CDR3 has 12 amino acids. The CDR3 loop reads CASSSSQETQYF. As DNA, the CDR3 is TGTGCCAGCAGTTCGAGCCAAGAGACCCAGTACTTC.

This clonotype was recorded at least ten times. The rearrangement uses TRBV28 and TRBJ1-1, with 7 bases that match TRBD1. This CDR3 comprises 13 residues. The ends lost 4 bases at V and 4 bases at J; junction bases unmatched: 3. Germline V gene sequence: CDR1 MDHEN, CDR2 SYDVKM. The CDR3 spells CASSSYRGTEAFF. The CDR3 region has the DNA TGTGCCAGCAGTTCCTACAGGGGCACTGAAGCTTTCTTT.

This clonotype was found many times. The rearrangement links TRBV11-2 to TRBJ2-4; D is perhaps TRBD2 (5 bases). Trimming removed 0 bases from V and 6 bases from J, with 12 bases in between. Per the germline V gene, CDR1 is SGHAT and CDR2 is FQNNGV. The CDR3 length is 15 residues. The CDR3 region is CASSLDPGSSNIQYF. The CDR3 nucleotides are TGTGCCAGCAGCTTAGATCCGGGGTCCTCAAACATTCAGTACTTC.

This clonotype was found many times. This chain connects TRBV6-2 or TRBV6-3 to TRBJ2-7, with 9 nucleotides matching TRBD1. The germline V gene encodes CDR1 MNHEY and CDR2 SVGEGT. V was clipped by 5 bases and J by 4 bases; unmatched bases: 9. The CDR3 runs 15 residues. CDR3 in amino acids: CASSATGTGTYEQYF. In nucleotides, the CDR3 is TGTGCCAGCAGTGCGACCGGGACAGGGACTTACGAGCAGTACTTC.

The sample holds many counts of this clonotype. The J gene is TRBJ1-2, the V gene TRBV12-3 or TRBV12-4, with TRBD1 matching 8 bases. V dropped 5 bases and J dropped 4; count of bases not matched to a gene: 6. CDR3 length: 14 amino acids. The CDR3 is CASSPGQGPYGYTF. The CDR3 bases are TGTGCCAGCAGTCCCGGACAGGGACCCTATGGCTACACCTTC.

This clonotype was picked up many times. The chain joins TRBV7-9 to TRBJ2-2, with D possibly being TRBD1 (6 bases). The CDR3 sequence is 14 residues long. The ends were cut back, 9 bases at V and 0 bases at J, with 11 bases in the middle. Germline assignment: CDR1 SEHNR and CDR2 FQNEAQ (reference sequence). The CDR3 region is CARTGLTNTGELFF. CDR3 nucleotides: TGTGCCAGAACAGGGCTGACGAACACCGGGGAGCTGTTTTTT.